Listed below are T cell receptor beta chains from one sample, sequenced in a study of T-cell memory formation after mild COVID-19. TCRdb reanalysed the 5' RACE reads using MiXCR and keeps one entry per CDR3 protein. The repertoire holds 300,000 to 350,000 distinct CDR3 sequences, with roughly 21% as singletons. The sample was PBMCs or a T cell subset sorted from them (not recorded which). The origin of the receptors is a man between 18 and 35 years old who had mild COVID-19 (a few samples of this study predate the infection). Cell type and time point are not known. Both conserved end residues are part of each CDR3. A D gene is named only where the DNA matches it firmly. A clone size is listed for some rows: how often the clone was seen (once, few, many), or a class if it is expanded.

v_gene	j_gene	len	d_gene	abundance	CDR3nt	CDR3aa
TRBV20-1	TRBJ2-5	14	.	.	TGCAGTGCTAGAGATTTGCGACGGCAAGAGACCCAGTACTTC	CSARDLRRQETQYF
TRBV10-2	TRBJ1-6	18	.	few	TGCGCCAGCAGTGAACCGTCGACAGGCTTGGTCTTGGATTCACCCCTCCACTTT	CASSEPSTGLVLDSPLHF
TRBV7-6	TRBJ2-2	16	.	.	TGTGCCAGCAGCTTAAGGGGCAGGGGGAACACCGGGGAGCTGTTTTTT	CASSLRGRGNTGELFF
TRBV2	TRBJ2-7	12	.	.	TGTGCCAGCAGTGAAGATATGGGGGGTCGGTACTTC	CASSEDMGGRYF
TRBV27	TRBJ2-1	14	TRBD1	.	TGTGCCAGCAGTTACGGCAGGGGGAACAATGAGCAGTTCTTC	CASSYGRGNNEQFF
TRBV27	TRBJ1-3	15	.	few	TGTGCCAGCAGTTTTACAGGGCTCTCTGGAAACACCATATATTTT	CASSFTGLSGNTIYF
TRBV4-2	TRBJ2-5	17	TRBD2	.	TGTGCCAGCAGCCAGGTGGCTCGACTAGCGGGTCAAGAGACCCAGTACTTC	CASSQVARLAGQETQYF
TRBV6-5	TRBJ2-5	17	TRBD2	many	TGTGCCAGCTCCTCCTTTTGGACTAGCGGGGAGCAAGAGACCCAGTACTTC	CASSSFWTSGEQETQYF
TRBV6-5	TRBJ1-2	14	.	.	TGTGCCAGCAGTTACGACGGGACCAACTATGGCTACACCTTC	CASSYDGTNYGYTF
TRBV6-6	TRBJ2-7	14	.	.	TGTGCCAGCACTTTGACGGGTCCGGACTACGAGCAGTACTTC	CASTLTGPDYEQYF
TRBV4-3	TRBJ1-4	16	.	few	TGCGCCAGCAGCCAAGATCGGGGAACGTCATATGAAAAACTGTTTTTT	CASSQDRGTSYEKLFF
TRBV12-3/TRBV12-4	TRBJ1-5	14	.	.	TGTGCTTCGAGATACGGCAATAGCAATCAGCCCCAGCATTTT	CASRYGNSNQPQHF
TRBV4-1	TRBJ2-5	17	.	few	TGCGCCAGCAGCCAATCCTCCCGAGCGGGCGGCGGGGAGACCCAGTACTTC	CASSQSSRAGGGETQYF
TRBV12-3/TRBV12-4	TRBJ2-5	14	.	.	TGTGCCAGCAGTTTGCCCACAGCCCAAGAGACCCAGTACTTC	CASSLPTAQETQYF
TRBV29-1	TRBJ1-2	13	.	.	TGCAGCGTGAAGAACCAGGGGAACTATGGCTACACCTTC	CSVKNQGNYGYTF
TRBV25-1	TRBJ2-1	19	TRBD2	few	TGTGCCAGCAGTGTGTTGACTAGCGGGGGGGCAAGCCCCTTTGGTGAGCAGTTCTTC	CASSVLTSGGASPFGEQFF
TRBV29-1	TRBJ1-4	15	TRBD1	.	TGCAGCGTTGAAGATCCGGACAGGGGGAATGAAAAACTGTTTTTT	CSVEDPDRGNEKLFF
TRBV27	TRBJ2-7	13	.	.	TGTGCCAGCAGTTTATTTCTTGGGTCAGATCAGTACTTC	CASSLFLGSDQYF
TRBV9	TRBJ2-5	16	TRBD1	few	TGTGCCAGCAGCTCTAACCGCGGGACAGGGGTAGAGACCCAGTACTTC	CASSSNRGTGVETQYF
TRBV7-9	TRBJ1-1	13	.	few	TGTGCCAGCAGCCCCGGGATAGTCGCTGAAGCTTTCTTT	CASSPGIVAEAFF
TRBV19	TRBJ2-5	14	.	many	TGTGCCAGTAGCCAGGGGCTTTTCCAAGAGACCCAGTACTTC	CASSQGLFQETQYF
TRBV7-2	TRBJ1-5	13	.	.	TGTGCCAGCAGCTTATACTGGAATCAGCCCCAGCATTTT	CASSLYWNQPQHF
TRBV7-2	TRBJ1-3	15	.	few	TGTGCCAGCAGCAGAGGACATTACGGCGAAAACACCATATATTTT	CASSRGHYGENTIYF
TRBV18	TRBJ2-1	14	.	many	TGTGCCAGCTCACCCTCACAGGGTTACAATGAGCAGTTCTTC	CASSPSQGYNEQFF
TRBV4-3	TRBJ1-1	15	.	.	TGCGCCAGCAGCCAAGAGGGGAGGGTTTGGACTGAAGCTTTCTTT	CASSQEGRVWTEAFF
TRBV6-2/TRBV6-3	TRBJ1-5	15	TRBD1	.	TGTGCCAGCAGTTACGACAGGGGACGAGGTCAGCCCCAGCATTTT	CASSYDRGRGQPQHF
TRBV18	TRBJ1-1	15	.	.	TGTGCCAGCTCACCGTGGGGTCCCCTGAACACTGAAGCTTTCTTT	CASSPWGPLNTEAFF
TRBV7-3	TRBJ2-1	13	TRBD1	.	TGTGCCAGCAGCACGGGACAGGGCAATGAGCAGTTCTTC	CASSTGQGNEQFF
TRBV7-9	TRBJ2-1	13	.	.	TGTGCCGCAAGGAGGGGGCCAGGCAATGAGCAGTTCTTC	CAARRGPGNEQFF
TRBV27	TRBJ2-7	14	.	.	TGTGCCAGCAGTTTAGGGGGAAATACCTACGAGCAGTACTTC	CASSLGGNTYEQYF
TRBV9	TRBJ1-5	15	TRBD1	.	TGTGCCAGCAGCGAAACAGGGGCCTTCAATCAGCCCCAGCATTTT	CASSETGAFNQPQHF
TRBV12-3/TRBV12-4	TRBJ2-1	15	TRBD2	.	TGTGCCAGCAGCTCGAGCGGGAGCTTTTTCAATGAGCAGTTCTTC	CASSSSGSFFNEQFF
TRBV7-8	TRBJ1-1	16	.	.	TGTGCCAGCAGCTTACCCCGGACCGAGGTAGACACTGAAGCTTTCTTT	CASSLPRTEVDTEAFF
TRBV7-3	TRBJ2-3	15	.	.	TGTGCCAGCAGCTTAAGGCCGGGACCGGGGGATACGCAGTATTTT	CASSLRPGPGDTQYF
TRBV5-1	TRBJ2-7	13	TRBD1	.	TGCGCCAGCAGCGAAGGGACAGGCTACGAGCAGTACTTC	CASSEGTGYEQYF
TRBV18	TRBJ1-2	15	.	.	TGTGCCAGCTCACCAGAAGGGGAAGTTAACTATGGCTACACCTTC	CASSPEGEVNYGYTF
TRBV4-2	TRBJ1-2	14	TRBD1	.	TGTGCCAGCAGCCAAGAGACAGGGTCGGATGGCTACACCTTC	CASSQETGSDGYTF
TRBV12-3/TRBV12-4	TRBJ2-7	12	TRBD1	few	TGTGCCAGCAACTCCTACGCGGACAGGAAGTACTTC	CASNSYADRKYF
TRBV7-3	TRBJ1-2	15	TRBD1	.	TGTGCCAGCAGCAAGGGACAGGGTGGGAACTATGGCTACACCTTC	CASSKGQGGNYGYTF
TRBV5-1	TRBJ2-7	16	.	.	TGCGCCAGCAGCGGGGACCTCCGGGACTTCTCCTACGAGCAGTACTTC	CASSGDLRDFSYEQYF
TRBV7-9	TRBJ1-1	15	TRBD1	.	TGTGCCAGCAGCTTATCCGAGGGGGCGGTCACTGAAGCTTTCTTT	CASSLSEGAVTEAFF
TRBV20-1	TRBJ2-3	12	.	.	TGCACCGCCCACCCGGGGACAGATACGCAGTATTTT	CTAHPGTDTQYF
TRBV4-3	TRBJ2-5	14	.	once	TGCGCCAGCAGCCACGCCTGGAGGGGAGAGACCCAGTACTTC	CASSHAWRGETQYF
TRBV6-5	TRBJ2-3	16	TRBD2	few	TGTGCCAGCAGTTACCGGACTAGGGGAAACGGGGATACGCAGTATTTT	CASSYRTRGNGDTQYF
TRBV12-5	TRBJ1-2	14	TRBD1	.	TGTGCTAGTGGTTTGGGGACAGGGGGCGACGGCTACACCTTC	CASGLGTGGDGYTF
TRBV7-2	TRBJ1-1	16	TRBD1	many	TGTGCCAGCAGCTCGGGACAGGGGGCTGGGGGGACTGAAGCTTTCTTT	CASSSGQGAGGTEAFF
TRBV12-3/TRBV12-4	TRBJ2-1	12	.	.	TGTGCCAGCACCCTTGGGGGGCCTGAGCAGTTCTTC	CASTLGGPEQFF
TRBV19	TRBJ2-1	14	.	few	TGTGCCAGTAGTATTTCGGACTCATACAATGAGCAGTTCTTC	CASSISDSYNEQFF